The rows below give T cell receptor beta chains drawn from one sample of a study of control samples from healthy donors and cancer patients. TCRdb's copy holds only in-frame clones and misses some; the assay was immunoSEQ multiplex PCR. The data contain 100,000 to 150,000 clones, roughly 84% of them singletons. The sample was blood. The receptors shown here come from a man aged 40-55 years in good health. CDR3s include the opening cysteine and the closing phenylalanine or tryptophan. The D gene is left open where the match is weak. Some rows mark clone size as missing; the rest say once, few, many or name a class of expanded clone.

d_gene	abundance	v_gene	j_gene	CDR3nt	CDR3aa
TRBD1	-	TRBV2	TRBJ2-2	TGTGCCAGCAACCTCGGGACAGGGGGCACCGGGGAGCTGTTTTTT	CASNLGTGGTGELFF
-	once	TRBV7-9	TRBJ1-1	TGTGCCAGCACCGAGTTCGGGAACACTGAAGCTTTCTTT	CASTEFGNTEAFF
TRBD1	-	TRBV9	TRBJ2-1	TGTGCCAGCAGCGGCACAGGGGACTCCTACAATGAGCAGTTCTTC	CASSGTGDSYNEQFF
-	-	TRBV29-1	TRBJ2-5	TGCAGCGTTGTCGTAGGGGCAGGAGAGACCCAGTACTTC	CSVVVGAGETQYF
-	-	TRBV7-2	TRBJ2-2	TGTGCCAGCAGCGCCCTCGGACAGCACACCGGGGAGCTGTTTTTT	CASSALGQHTGELFF
TRBD1	-	TRBV5-1	TRBJ1-2	TGCGCCAGCAGCTTGAAGGGGGGGACAGGGTATCCCCCTGGCTACACCTTC	CASSLKGGTGYPPGYTF
-	-	TRBV2	TRBJ1-5	TGTGCCAGCAGTGAACAGGGCAATCAGCCCCAGCATTTT	CASSEQGNQPQHF
TRBD1	-	TRBV30	TRBJ1-2	TGTGCCTGGAGTATCGGGACAGGTCGTAACTATGGCTACACCTTC	CAWSIGTGRNYGYTF
-	-	TRBV7-2	TRBJ1-1	TGTGCCAGCCTCGCTGACAGGAACACTGAAGCTTTCTTT	CASLADRNTEAFF
-	-	TRBV6-2/TRBV6-3	TRBJ2-7	TGTGCCAGCAGTTACTGGGGGGCAGAGGACTACGAGCAGTACTTC	CASSYWGAEDYEQYF
-	-	TRBV7-9	TRBJ1-5	TGTGCCAGCAGCTTGGGGGGAAATAGCAATCAGCCCCAGCATTTT	CASSLGGNSNQPQHF
-	-	TRBV12-3/TRBV12-4	TRBJ2-2	TGTGCCAGCAGCCTCGGACACGCCGGGGAGCTGTTTTTT	CASSLGHAGELFF
-	-	TRBV7-9	TRBJ2-3	TGTGCCAGCAGCTTAGGGGCAGGGGGGACAGATACGCAGTATTTT	CASSLGAGGTDTQYF
TRBD1	few	TRBV10-1	TRBJ2-7	TGCGCCAGCAGTCGACAGGGGGCTTCCTACGAGCAGTACTTC	CASSRQGASYEQYF
-	-	TRBV5-4	TRBJ2-7	TGTGCCAGCAGCTTAAAACAAAACTACGAGCAGTACTTC	CASSLKQNYEQYF
-	-	TRBV6-1	TRBJ1-2	TGTGCCAGCAGTGGGACCGGGGGGTCTCTGCTTGGCTATGGCTACACCTTC	CASSGTGGSLLGYGYTF
TRBD1	once	TRBV14	TRBJ1-1	TGTGCCAGCAGCAGGGACAGGGGGAACACTGAAGCTTTCTTT	CASSRDRGNTEAFF
-	-	TRBV5-5	TRBJ1-2	TGTGCCAGCAGCTTGCCAGGGAGGGACTATGGCTACACCTTC	CASSLPGRDYGYTF
TRBD1	-	TRBV9	TRBJ2-1	TGTGCCAGCAGCACAGGGGAATCCTACAATGAGCAGTTCTTC	CASSTGESYNEQFF
-	-	TRBV5-6	TRBJ2-2	TGTGCCACCAGGGCGTTGGCAGATACATACACCGGGGAGCTGTTTTTT	CATRALADTYTGELFF
TRBD1	medium-sized	TRBV7-9	TRBJ1-1	TGTGCCAGCAGCTGGGACAGGATGAACACTGAAGCTTTCTTT	CASSWDRMNTEAFF
-	once	TRBV14	TRBJ2-3	TGTGCCAGCAGCCAAGATTCGGCCACAGATACGCAGTATTTT	CASSQDSATDTQYF
-	-	TRBV6-5	TRBJ2-5	TGTGCCAGCAGCGAGGGTGGGGGGGGCAAAGAGACCCAGTACTTC	CASSEGGGGKETQYF
TRBD2	-	TRBV10-2	TRBJ2-7	TGCGCCAGCAGTGAAGGGACTAGCGGGGGCCACGAGCAGTACTTC	CASSEGTSGGHEQYF
TRBD2	-	TRBV6-5	TRBJ2-1	TGTGCCAGCAGTTACCAGCGGGGGGGCGGGAATGAGCAGTTCTTC	CASSYQRGGGNEQFF
-	-	TRBV7-6	TRBJ2-7	TGTGCCAGCAGCTTAGGGCCTAATTACGAGCAGTACTTC	CASSLGPNYEQYF
-	-	TRBV2	TRBJ1-2	TGTGCCAGCAGGAAGACAACCCATGGCTACACCTTC	CASRKTTHGYTF
TRBD1	-	TRBV5-1	TRBJ1-1	TGCGCCAGCAGCTTGTTCCCGGGACAGGAGACTGAAGCTTTCTTT	CASSLFPGQETEAFF
TRBD2	-	TRBV5-1	TRBJ2-2	TGCGCCAGCAGCTGGACTAGCGGGGGGGCCGGGGAGCTGTTTTTT	CASSWTSGGAGELFF
-	-	TRBV6-5	TRBJ1-6	TGTGCCAGCAGTTACTCGATTCAGGGGTATAATTCACCCCTCCACTTT	CASSYSIQGYNSPLHF
-	-	TRBV6-1	TRBJ2-7	TGTGCCAGCAGTGAGAGTGCAGGGGTACGTCGTGAGCAGTACTTC	CASSESAGVRREQYF
-	-	TRBV6-6	TRBJ1-1	TGTGCCAGCAGTCCTTCCGGAGGCACTGAAGCTTTCTTT	CASSPSGGTEAFF
TRBD2	-	TRBV3-1/TRBV3-2	TRBJ2-1	TGTGCCAGCTACCCAACTAGCGGGGGGGCCTACAATGAGCAGTTCTTC	CASYPTSGGAYNEQFF
-	-	TRBV19	TRBJ1-1	TGTGCCAGTAGTGCGGGCATCCGGAACACTGAAGCTTTCTTT	CASSAGIRNTEAFF
-	-	TRBV5-4	TRBJ2-1	TGTGCCAGCAGCTCGGGATATGGCCACAATGAGCAGTTCTTC	CASSSGYGHNEQFF
TRBD1	-	TRBV7-8	TRBJ2-5	TGTGCCAGCAGCCAAAGAGGTCGGGACAGAGCTCAGGGGACCCAGTACTTC	CASSQRGRDRAQGTQYF
TRBD1	-	TRBV11-2	TRBJ1-5	TGTGCCAGCAGCTTAACAGGGGGCATCGAACAGCCCCAGCATTTT	CASSLTGGIEQPQHF
TRBD2	-	TRBV9	TRBJ2-7	TGTGCCAGCAGCGTGGGGACTAGCGGGGTTTACGAGCAGTACTTC	CASSVGTSGVYEQYF
TRBD1	-	TRBV2	TRBJ2-7	TGTGCCAGCAGGAGGACAGGGGCAGGGGAGCAGTACTTC	CASRRTGAGEQYF
-	few	TRBV9	TRBJ2-2	TGTGCCAGCAGCGTAGGCTGGGTGGCCGGGGAGCTGTTTTTT	CASSVGWVAGELFF